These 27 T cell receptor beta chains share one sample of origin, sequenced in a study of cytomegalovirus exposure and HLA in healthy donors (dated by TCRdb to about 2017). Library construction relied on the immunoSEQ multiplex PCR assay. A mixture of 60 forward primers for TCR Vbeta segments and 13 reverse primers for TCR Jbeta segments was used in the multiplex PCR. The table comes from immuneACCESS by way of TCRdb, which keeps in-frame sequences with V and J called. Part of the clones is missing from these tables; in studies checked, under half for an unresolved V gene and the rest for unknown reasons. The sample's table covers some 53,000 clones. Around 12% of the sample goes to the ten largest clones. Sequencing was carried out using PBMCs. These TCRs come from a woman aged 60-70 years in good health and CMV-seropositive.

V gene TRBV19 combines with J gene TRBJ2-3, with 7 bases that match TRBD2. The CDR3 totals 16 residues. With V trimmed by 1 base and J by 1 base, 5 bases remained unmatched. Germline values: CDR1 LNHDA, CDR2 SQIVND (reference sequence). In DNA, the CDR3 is TGTGCCAGTAGTATAGGGGGCGGGGGTCGCACAGATACGCAGTATTTT. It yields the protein CASSIGGGGRTDTQYF.

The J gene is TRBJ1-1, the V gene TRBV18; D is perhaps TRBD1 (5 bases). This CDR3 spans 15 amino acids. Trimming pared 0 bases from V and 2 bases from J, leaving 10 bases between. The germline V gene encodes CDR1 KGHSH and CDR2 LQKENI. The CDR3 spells CASSPPGRANTEAFF. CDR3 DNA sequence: TGTGCCAGCTCACCACCGGGCAGGGCTAACACTGAAGCTTTCTTT.

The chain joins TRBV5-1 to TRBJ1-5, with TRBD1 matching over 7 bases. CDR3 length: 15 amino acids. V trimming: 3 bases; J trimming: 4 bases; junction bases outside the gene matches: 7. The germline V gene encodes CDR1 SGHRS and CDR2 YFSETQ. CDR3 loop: CASSWAGTDNQPQHF. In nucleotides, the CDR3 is TGCGCCAGCAGCTGGGCCGGGACAGATAATCAGCCCCAGCATTTT.

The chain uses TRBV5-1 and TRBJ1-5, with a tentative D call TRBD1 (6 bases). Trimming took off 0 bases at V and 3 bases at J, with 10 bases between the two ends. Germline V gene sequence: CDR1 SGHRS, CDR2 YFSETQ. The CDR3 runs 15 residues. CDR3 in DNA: TGCGCCAGCAGCTTGGCAGGGGATTTCAATCAGCCCCAGCATTTT. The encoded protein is CASSLAGDFNQPQHF.

CDR3 amino acids: CSASGQPQHF. The CDR3 bases are TGCAGTGCTAGCGGTCAGCCCCAGCATTTT. This chain joins TRBV20-1 and TRBJ1-5, with D unclear. Trimming took off 3 bases at V and 6 bases at J, with 3 bases between the two ends. Germline CDR1 DFQATT, CDR2 SNEGSKA (reference sequence). CDR3 size: 10 residues.

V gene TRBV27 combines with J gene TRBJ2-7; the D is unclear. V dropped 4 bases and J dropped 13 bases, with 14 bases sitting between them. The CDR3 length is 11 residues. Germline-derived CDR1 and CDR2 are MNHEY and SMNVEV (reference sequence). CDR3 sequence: CASSSERLSYF. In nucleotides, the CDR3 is TGTGCCAGCAGTTCCGAGCGTTTGAGTTACTTC.

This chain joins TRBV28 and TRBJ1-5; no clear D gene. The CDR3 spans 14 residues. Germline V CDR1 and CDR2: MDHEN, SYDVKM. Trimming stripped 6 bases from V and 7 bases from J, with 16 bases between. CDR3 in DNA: TGTGCCAGCAGGCCCCAGGTCCCCGGCCAGCCCCAGCATTTT. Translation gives CASRPQVPGQPQHF.

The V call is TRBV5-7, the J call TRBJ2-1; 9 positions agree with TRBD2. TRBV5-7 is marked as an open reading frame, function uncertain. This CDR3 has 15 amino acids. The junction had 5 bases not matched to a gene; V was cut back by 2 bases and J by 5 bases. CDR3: CASSFSGGSDNEQFF. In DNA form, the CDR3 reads TGTGCCAGCAGCTTTAGCGGGGGATCCGACAATGAGCAGTTCTTC.

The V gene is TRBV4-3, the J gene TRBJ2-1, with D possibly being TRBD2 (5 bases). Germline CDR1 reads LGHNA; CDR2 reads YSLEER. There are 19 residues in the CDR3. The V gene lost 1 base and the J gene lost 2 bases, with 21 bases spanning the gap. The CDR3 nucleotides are TGCGCCAGCAGCCAAGTTATGAAGTGGGAGCGGAGACCCTACAATGAGCAGTTCTTC. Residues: CASSQVMKWERRPYNEQFF.

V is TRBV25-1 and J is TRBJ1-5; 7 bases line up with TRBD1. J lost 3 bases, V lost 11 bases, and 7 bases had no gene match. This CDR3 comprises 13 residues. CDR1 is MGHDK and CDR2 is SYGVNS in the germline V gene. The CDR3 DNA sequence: TGTGCCCTGGACAGGTTTAACAATCAGCCCCAGCATTTT. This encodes CALDRFNNQPQHF.

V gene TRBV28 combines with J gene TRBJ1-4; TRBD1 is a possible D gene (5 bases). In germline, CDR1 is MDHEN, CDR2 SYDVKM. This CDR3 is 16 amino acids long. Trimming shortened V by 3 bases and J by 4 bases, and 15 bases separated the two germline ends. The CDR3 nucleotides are TGTGCCAGCAGTTTGGCCCAGGGCAGACTTAATGAAAAACTGTTTTTT. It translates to CASSLAQGRLNEKLFF.

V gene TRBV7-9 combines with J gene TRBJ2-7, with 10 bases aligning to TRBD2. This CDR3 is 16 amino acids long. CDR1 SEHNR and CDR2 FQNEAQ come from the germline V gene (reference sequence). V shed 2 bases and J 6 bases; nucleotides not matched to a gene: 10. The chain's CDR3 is CASSLPPGLAFGEQYF. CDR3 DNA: TGTGCCAGCAGCTTACCGCCGGGACTAGCGTTTGGCGAGCAGTACTTC.

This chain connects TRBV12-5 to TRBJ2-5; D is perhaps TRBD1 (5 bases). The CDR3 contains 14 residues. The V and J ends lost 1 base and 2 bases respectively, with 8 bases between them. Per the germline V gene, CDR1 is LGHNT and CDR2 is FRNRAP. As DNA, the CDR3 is TGTGCTAGTGGTTTGGGACAGCTACAAGAGACCCAGTACTTC. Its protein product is CASGLGQLQETQYF.

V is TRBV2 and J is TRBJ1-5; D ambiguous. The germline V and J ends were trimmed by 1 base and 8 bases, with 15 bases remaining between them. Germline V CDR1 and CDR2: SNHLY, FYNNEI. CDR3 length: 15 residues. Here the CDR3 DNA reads TGTGCCAGCAGTGAAGGAGGAACCCCAACGAAGCCCCAGCATTTT. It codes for CASSEGGTPTKPQHF.

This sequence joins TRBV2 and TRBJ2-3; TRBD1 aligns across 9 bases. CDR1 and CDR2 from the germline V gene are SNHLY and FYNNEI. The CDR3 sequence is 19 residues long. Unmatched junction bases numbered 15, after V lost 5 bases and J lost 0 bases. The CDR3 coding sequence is TGTGCCAGCAGTCTCCACCGGACAGGGGACCATTCTAGCACAGATACGCAGTATTTT. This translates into CASSLHRTGDHSSTDTQYF.

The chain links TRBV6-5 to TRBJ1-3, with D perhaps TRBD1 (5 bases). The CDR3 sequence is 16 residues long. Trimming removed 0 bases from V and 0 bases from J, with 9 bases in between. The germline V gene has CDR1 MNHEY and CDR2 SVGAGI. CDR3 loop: CASSYSRQGSGNTIYF. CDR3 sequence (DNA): TGTGCCAGCAGTTACTCTCGGCAGGGCTCTGGAAACACCATATATTTT.

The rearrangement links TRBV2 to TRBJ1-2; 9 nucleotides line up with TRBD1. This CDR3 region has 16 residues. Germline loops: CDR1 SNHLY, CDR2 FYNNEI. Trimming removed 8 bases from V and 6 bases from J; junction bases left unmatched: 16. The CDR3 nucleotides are TGTGCCAGCGTAGTTTTTACAGGGGGCTCAGGAGATGGCTACACCTTC. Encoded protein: CASVVFTGGSGDGYTF.

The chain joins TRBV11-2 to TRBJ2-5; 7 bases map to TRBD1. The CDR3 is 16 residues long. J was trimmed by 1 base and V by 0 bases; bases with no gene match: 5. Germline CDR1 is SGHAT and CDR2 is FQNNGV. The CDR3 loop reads CASSLEGQVIQETQYF. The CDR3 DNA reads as TGTGCCAGCAGCTTAGAAGGACAGGTCATCCAAGAGACCCAGTACTTC. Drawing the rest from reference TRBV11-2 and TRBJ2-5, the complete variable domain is EAGVAQSPRYKIIEKRQSVAFWCNPISGHATLYWYQQILGQGPKLLIQFQNNGVVDDSQLPKDRFSAERLKGVDSTLKIQPAKLEDSAVYLCASSLEGQVIQETQYFGPGTRLLVL.

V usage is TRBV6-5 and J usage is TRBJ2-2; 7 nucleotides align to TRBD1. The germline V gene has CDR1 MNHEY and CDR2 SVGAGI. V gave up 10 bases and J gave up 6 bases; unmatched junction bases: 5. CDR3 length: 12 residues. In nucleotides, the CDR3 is TGTGCCACCGGGCAGGGGGCCGGGGAGCTGTTTTTT. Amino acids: CATGQGAGELFF.

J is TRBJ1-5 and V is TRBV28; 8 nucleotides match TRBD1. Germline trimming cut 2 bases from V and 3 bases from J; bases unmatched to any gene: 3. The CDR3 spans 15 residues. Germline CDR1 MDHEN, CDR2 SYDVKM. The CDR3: CASSLRGQDNQPQHF. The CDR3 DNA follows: TGTGCCAGCAGTTTACGGGGACAGGACAATCAGCCCCAGCATTTT. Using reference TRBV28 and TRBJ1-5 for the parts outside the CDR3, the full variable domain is DVKVTQSSRYLVKRTGEKVFLECVQDMDHENMFWYRQDPGLGLRLIYFSYDVKMKEKGDIPEGYSVSREKKERFSLILESASTNQTSMYLCASSLRGQDNQPQHFGDGTRLSIL.

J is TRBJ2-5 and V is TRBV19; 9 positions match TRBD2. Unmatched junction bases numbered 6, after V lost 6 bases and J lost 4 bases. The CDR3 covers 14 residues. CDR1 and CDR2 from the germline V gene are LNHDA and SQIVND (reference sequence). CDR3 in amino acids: CASRNGGGAETQYF. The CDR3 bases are TGTGCCAGTAGAAACGGCGGGGGGGCAGAGACCCAGTACTTC.

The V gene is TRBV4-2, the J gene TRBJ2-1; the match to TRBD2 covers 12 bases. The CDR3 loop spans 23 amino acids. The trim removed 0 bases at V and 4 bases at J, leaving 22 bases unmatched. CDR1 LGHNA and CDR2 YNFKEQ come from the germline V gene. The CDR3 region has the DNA TGTGCCAGCAGCCAAGAGCCATTACCCCCTAGCGGGGGGGCCGGTATAGGGTACAATGAGCAGTTCTTC. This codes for CASSQEPLPPSGGAGIGYNEQFF.

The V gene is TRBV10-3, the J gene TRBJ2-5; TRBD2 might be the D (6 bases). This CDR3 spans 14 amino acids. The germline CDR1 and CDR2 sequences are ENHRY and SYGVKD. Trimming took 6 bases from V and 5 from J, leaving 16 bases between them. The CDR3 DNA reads TGTGCCATCAGCTTTGGACTATCCTCGGAGACCCAGTACTTC. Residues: CAISFGLSSETQYF.

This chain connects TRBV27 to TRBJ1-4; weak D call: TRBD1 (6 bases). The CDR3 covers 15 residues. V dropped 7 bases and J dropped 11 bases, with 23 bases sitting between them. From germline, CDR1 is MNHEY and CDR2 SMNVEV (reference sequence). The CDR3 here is CASILGGRSSVKLFF. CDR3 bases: TGTGCCAGCATCTTAGGGGGTAGGTCTTCGGTGAAACTGTTTTTT.

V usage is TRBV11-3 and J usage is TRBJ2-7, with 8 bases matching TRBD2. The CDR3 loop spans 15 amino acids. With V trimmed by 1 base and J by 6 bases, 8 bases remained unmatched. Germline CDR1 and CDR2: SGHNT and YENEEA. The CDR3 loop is CASSLGTGGPTEQYF. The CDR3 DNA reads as TGTGCCAGCAGCTTAGGGACGGGGGGGCCAACCGAGCAGTACTTC.

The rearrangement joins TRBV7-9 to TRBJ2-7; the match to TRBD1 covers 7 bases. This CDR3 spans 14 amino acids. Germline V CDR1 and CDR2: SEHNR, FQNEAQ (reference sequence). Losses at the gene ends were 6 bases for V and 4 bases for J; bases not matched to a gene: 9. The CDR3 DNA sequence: TGTGCCAGCAGTATGGACAGGTCTCAGTACGAGCAGTACTTC. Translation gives CASSMDRSQYEQYF. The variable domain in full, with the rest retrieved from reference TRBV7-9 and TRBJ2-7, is DTGVSQNPRHKITKRGQNVTFRCDPISEHNRLYWYRQTLGQGPEFLTYFQNEAQLEKSRLLSDRFSAERPKGSFSTLEIQRTEQGDSAMYLCASSMDRSQYEQYFGPGTRLTVT.

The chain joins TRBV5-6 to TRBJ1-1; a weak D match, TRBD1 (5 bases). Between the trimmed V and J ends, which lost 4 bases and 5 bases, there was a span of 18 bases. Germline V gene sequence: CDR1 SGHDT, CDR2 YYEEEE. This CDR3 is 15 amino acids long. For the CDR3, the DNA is TGTGCCAGCAGCCCGGTGGGGTTTGGGGGGACTGAAGCTTTCTTT. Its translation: CASSPVGFGGTEAFF.